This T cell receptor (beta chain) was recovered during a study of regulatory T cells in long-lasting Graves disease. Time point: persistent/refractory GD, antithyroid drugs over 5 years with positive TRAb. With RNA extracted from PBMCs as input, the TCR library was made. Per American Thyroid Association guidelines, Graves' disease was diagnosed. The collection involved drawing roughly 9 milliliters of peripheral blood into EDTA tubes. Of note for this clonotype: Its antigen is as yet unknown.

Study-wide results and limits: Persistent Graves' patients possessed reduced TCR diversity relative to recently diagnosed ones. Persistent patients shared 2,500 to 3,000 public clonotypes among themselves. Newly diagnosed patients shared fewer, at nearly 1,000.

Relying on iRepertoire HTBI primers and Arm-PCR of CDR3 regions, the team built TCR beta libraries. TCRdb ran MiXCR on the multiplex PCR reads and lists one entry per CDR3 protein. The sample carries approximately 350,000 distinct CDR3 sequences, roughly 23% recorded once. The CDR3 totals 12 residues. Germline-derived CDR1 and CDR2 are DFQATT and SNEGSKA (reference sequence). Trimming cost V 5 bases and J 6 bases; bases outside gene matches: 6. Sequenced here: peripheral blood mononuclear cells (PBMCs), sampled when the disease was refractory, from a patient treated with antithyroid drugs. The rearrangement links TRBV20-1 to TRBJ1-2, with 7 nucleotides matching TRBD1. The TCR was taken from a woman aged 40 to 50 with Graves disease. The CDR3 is CSAGDSLNGYTF. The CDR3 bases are TGCAGTGCTGGGGACAGCCTAAATGGCTACACCTTC.